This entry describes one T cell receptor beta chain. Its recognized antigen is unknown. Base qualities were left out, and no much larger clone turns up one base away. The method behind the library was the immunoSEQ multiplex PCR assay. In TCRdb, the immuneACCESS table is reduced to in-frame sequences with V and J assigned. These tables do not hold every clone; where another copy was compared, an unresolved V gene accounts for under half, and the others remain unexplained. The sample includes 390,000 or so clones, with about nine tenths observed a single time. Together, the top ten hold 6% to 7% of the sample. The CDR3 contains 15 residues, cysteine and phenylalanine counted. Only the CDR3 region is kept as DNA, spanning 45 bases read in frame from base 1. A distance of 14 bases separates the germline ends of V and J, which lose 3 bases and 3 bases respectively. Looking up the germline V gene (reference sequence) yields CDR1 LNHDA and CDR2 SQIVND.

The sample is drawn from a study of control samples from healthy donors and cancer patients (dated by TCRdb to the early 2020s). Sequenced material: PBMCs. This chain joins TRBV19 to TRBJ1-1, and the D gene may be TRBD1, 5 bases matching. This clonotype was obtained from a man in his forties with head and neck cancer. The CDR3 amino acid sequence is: CASSIPGGRYTEAFF. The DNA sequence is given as TGTGCCAGTAGTATTCCGGGGGGAAGGTACACTGAAGCTTTCTTT.